This T cell receptor beta chain was captured by sequencing in a study of synovial regulatory T cells in juvenile arthritis. Background on the study: A few patients were therapy-naive; over 5 received methotrexate alone.

In germline, CDR1 is SGHRS, CDR2 YFSETQ. The CDR3 contains 14 residues. No DNA is recorded. Roughly 11-patient cohort: around eleven active juvenile idiopathic arthritis patients, 3 polyarticular, 8 oligoarticular. Patients were aged median approximately 11 years with disease lasting median approximately seven years. Here immunoSEQ multiplex PCR was the method, and the copy in TCRdb shows in-frame clones only, minus some. The data include about 10,000 clones; the top ten clones carry 0.9% to 1%. V and J are TRBV5-1 and TRBJ1-1. The sample consisted of Treg cells from blood. Subset given: remaining (HLA-DR-negative) circulating blood Treg cells. This TCR was sampled from a donor younger than 30 with juvenile idiopathic arthritis. The chain's CDR3 is CASSLEYGTSEAFF.